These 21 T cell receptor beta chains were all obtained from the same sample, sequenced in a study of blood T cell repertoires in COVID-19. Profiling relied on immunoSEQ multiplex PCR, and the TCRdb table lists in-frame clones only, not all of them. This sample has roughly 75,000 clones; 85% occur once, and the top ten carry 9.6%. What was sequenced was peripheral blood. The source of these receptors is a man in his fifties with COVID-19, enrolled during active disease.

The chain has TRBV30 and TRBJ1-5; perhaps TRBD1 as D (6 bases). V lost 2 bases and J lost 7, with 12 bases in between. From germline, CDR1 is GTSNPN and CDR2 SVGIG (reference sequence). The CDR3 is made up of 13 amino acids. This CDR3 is CAWSTGIRQPQHF. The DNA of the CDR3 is TGTGCCTGGAGTACAGGGATCCGACAGCCCCAGCATTTT.

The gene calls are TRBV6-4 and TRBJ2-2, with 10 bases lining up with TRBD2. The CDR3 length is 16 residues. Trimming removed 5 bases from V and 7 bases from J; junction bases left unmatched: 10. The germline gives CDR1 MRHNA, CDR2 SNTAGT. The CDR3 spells CASSSTGTSVSGELFF. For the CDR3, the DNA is TGTGCCAGCAGTAGCACCGGGACTAGCGTCAGCGGGGAGCTGTTTTTT.

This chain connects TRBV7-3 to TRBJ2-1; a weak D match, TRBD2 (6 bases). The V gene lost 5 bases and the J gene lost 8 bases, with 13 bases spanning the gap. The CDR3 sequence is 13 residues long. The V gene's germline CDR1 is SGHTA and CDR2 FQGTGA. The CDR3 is CASSQSSADEQFF. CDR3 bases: TGTGCCAGCAGCCAATCTAGCGCTGATGAGCAGTTCTTC.

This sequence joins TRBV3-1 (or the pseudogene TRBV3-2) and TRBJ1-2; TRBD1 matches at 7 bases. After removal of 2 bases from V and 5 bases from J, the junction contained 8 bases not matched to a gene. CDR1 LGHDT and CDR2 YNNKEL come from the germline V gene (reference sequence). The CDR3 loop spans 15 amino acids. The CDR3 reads CASSQSAGGSYGYTF. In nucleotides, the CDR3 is TGTGCCAGCAGCCAAAGCGCAGGGGGGAGTTATGGCTACACCTTC.

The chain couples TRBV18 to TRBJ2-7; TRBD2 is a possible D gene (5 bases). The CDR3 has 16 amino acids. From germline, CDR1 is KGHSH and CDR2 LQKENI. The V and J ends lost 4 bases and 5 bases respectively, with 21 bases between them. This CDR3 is CASSLSSPQNGNEQYF. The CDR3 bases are TGTGCCAGCTCACTATCGAGTCCCCAAAACGGGAACGAGCAGTACTTC.

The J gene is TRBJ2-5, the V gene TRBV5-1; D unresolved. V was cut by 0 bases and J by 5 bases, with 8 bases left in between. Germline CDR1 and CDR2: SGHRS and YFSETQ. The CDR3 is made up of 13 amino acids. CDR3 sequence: CASSLGRPETQYF. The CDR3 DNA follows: TGCGCCAGCAGCTTGGGGCGGCCCGAGACCCAGTACTTC.

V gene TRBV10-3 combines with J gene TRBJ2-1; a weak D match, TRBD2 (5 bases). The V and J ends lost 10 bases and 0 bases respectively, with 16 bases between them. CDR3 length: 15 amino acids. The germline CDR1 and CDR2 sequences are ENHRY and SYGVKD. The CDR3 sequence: CATKADGNSYNEQFF. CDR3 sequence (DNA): TGTGCCACAAAAGCGGACGGCAACTCCTACAATGAGCAGTTCTTC.

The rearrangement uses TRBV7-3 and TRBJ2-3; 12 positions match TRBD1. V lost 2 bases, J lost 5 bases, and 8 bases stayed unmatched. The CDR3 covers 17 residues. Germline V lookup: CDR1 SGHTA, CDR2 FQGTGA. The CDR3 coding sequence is TGTGCCAGCAGCTTACGAACCGGGACAGGGGGCATAGATACGCAGTATTTT. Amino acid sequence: CASSLRTGTGGIDTQYF.

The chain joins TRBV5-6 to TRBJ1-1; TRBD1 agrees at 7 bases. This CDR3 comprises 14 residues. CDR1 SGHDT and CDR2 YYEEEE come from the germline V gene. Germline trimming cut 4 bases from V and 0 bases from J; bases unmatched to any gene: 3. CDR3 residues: CASSPGQVNTEAFF. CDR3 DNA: TGTGCCAGCAGCCCCGGACAGGTGAACACTGAAGCTTTCTTT. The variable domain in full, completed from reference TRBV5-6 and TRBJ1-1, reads DAGVTQSPTHLIKTRGQQVTLRCSPKSGHDTVSWYQQALGQGPQFIFQYYEEEERQRGNFPDRFSGHQFPNYSSELNVNALLLGDSALYLCASSPGQVNTEAFFGQGTRLTVV.

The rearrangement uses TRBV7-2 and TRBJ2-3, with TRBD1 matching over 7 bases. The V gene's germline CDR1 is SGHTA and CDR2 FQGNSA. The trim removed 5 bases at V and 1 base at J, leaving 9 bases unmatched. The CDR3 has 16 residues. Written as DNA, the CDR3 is TGTGCCAGCAGCGCCCCACAGGGGCTCCGCACAGATACGCAGTATTTT. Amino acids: CASSAPQGLRTDTQYF.

The CDR3 sequence is CASSLNMNTEAFF. CDR3 coding DNA: TGTGCCAGCAGTTTAAACATGAACACTGAAGCTTTCTTT. V is TRBV28 and J is TRBJ1-1; D gene ambiguous. This CDR3 contains 13 residues. V was shortened by 2 bases and J by 0 bases, with 4 bases between the two germline ends. Germline V gene lookup returns CDR1 MDHEN and CDR2 SYDVKM.

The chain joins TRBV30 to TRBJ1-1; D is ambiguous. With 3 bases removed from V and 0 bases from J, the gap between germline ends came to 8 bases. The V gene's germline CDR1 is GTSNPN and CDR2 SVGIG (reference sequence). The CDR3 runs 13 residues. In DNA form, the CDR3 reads TGTGCCTGGAGGTACACAGTGAACACTGAAGCTTTCTTT. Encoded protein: CAWRYTVNTEAFF.

CDR3 in DNA: TGTGCCAGCAGAGGAGAGCAGGGATGGGAAAAACTGTTTTTT. Protein sequence: CASRGEQGWEKLFF. The chain joins TRBV6-5 to TRBJ1-4; D may be TRBD1 (5 bases). CDR3 length equals 14 residues. V was clipped by 6 bases and J by 8 bases, with 16 bases between them. Germline CDR1 MNHEY, CDR2 SVGAGI.

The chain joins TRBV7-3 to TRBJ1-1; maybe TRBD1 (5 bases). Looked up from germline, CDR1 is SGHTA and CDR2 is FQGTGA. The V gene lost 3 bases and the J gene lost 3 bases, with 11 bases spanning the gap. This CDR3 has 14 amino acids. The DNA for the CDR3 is TGTGCCAGCAGCTTGGAGGGACTGGACACTGAAGCTTTCTTT. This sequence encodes CASSLEGLDTEAFF.

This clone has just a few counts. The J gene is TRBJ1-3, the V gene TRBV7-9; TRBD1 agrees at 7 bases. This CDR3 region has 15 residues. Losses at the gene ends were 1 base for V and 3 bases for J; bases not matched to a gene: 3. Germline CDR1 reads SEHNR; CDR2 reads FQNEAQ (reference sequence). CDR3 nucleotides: TGTGCCAGCAGCTTAGGCACAGGGGATGGAAACACCATATATTTT. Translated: CASSLGTGDGNTIYF.

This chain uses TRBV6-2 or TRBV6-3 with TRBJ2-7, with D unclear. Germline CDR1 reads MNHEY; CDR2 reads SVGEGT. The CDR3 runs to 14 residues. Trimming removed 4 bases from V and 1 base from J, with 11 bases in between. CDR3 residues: CASSFRSHSYEQYF. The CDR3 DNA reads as TGTGCCAGCAGTTTTCGGTCCCATTCCTACGAGCAGTACTTC.

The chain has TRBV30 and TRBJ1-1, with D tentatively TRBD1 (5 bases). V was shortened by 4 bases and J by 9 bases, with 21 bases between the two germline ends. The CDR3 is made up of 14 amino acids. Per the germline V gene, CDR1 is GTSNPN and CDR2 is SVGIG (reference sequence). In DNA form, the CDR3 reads TGTGCCTGGACCACCGGGGGGGAAGGGCTTAAAGCTTTCTTT. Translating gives CAWTTGGEGLKAFF. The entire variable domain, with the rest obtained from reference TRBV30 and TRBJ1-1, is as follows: SQTIHQWPATLVQPVGSPLSLECTVEGTSNPNLYWYRQAAGRGLQLLFYSVGIGQISSEVPQNLSASRPQDRQFILSSKKLLLSDSGFYLCAWTTGGEGLKAFFGQGTRLTVV.

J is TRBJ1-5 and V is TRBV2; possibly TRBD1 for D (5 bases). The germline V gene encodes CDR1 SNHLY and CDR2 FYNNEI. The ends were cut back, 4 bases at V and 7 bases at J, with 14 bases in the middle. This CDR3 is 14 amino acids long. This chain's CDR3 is CASSVGQGGQPQHF. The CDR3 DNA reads TGTGCCAGCAGTGTAGGGCAGGGCGGACAGCCCCAGCATTTT.

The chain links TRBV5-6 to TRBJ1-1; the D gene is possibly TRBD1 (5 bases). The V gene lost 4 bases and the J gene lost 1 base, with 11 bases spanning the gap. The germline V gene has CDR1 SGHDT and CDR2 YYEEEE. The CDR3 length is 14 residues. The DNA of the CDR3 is TGTGCCAGCAGCGAAGGGGCAGCGAACACTGAAGCTTTCTTT. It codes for CASSEGAANTEAFF.

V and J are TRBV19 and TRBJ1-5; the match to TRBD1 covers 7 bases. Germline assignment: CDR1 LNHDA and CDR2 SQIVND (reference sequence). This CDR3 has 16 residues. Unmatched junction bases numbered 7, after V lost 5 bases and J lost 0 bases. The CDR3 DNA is TGTGCCAGTAGTTTACAGGGGTCTCGTAGCAATCAGCCCCAGCATTTT. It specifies CASSLQGSRSNQPQHF.

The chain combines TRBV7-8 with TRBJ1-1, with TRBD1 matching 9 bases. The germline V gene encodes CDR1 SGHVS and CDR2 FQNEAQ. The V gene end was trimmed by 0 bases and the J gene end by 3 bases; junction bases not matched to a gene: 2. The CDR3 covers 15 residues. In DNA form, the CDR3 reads TGTGCCAGCAGCTTAGCCGGGACAGGGCACACTGAAGCTTTCTTT. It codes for CASSLAGTGHTEAFF. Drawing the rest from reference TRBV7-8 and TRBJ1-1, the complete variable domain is GAGVSQSPRYKVAKRGQDVALRCDPISGHVSLFWYQQALGQGPEFLTYFQNEAQLDKSGLPSDRFFAERPEGSVSTLKIQRTQQEDSAVYLCASSLAGTGHTEAFFGQGTRLTVV.